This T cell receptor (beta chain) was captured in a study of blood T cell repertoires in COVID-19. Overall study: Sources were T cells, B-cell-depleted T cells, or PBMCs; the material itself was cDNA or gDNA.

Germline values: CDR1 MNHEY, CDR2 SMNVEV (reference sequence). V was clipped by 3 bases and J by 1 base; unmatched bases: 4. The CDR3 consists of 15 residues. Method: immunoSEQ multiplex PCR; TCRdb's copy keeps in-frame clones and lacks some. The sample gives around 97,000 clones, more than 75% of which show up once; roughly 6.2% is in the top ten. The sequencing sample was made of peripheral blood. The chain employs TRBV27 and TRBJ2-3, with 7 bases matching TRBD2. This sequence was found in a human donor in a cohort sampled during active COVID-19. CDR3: CASSFPSGGTDTQYF. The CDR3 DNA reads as TGTGCCAGCAGTTTCCCTAGCGGAGGCACAGATACGCAGTATTTT.